The 14 T cell receptor beta chains below were found in one sample sequenced in a study of beta chain features in type 1 diabetes (dated by TCRdb to between 2017 and 2018). Here is what the overall study found, with its caveats: In all four CD4+ subsets, TCRB CDR3 length was moderately but significantly shorter in type 1 diabetes patients.

Library preparation used the immunoSEQ multiplex PCR assay. The High Capacity cDNA Reverse Transcription Kit was used to reverse transcribe all of the isolated RNA, meaning that expressed TCRB transcripts were what got sequenced. TCRdb stores this immuneACCESS table with in-frame sequences only. Part of the clones is absent; in the studies checked, under half of the shortfall reflects unresolved V genes, and no reason is known for the rest. This sample lists under 350,000 clones; approximately 25% were detected once. The leading ten clones occupy around 0.013% of the sample. These receptors have no known antigen. Specimen: naive CD4+ T cells from blood. The cell subset or site label, read with the paper, signifies: true naive CD4+ T cells. The source of these receptors is a woman in her twenties or thirties with type 1 diabetes.

This chain connects TRBV2 to TRBJ2-5; D gene unclear. Trimming took off 8 bases at V and 1 base at J, with 20 bases between the two ends. The germline V gene has CDR1 SNHLY and CDR2 FYNNEI. The CDR3 spans 16 residues. CDR3 in DNA: TGTGCCAGCGGGTACATAGGATGGGCCCCCCAAGAGACCCAGTACTTC. Its translation is CASGYIGWAPQETQYF. The complete variable domain, with remaining parts taken from reference TRBV2 and TRBJ2-5, reads EPEVTQTPSHQVTQMGQEVILRCVPISNHLYFYWYRQILGQKVEFLVSFYNNEISEKSEIFDDQFSVERPDGSNFTLKIRSTKLEDSAMYFCASGYIGWAPQETQYFGPGTRLLVL.

Regarding this clone: Other DNA sequences from this sample encode an identical CDR3 as well. The rearrangement uses TRBV2 and TRBJ2-7; 7 bases are shared with TRBD1. This CDR3 region has 14 residues. Looked up from germline, CDR1 is SNHLY and CDR2 is FYNNEI. Losses at the gene ends were 3 bases for V and 0 bases for J; bases not matched to a gene: 2. The CDR3 bases are TGTGCCAGCAGTGATCAGGGGGTCTCCTACGAGCAGTACTTC. Its protein is CASSDQGVSYEQYF. Filled out from reference TRBV2 and TRBJ2-7, the complete variable domain reads EPEVTQTPSHQVTQMGQEVILRCVPISNHLYFYWYRQILGQKVEFLVSFYNNEISEKSEIFDDQFSVERPDGSNFTLKIRSTKLEDSAMYFCASSDQGVSYEQYFGPGTRLTVT.

This clone came up a few times. J is TRBJ1-1 and V is TRBV29-1; 7 bases are a match to TRBD1. V shed 6 bases, J shed 6 bases, and the junction held 10 bases outside the gene matches. The V gene's germline CDR1 is SQVTM and CDR2 ANQGSEA. CDR3 length: 13 amino acids. The CDR3 DNA reads TGCAGCGTCACACAGGGGCCTGGATCTGAAGCTTTCTTT. It specifies CSVTQGPGSEAFF.

This chain uses TRBV6-6 with TRBJ2-7; 8 nucleotides line up with TRBD1. There are 14 residues in the CDR3. Trimming took 6 bases from V and 5 from J; bases not matched to a gene: 9. CDR1 is MNHNY, CDR2 SVGAGI, per germline (reference sequence). The CDR3 DNA reads TGTGCCAGCAGCCCTCCCGGGACAGGTCACGAGCAGTACTTC. Its translation is CASSPPGTGHEQYF.

The V gene is TRBV30, the J gene TRBJ2-3, with 7 positions matching TRBD2. With 5 bases clipped from V and 7 bases from J, the junction kept 3 bases outside the gene matches. The CDR3 contains 11 residues. Germline loops: CDR1 GTSNPN, CDR2 SVGIG (reference sequence). The DNA for the CDR3 is TGTGCCTGGGGCGGGGGACATACGCAGTATTTT. Protein product: CAWGGGHTQYF.

There are a few counts of this clone. This rearrangement joins TRBV7-9 to TRBJ1-1; D not resolved. This CDR3 comprises 14 residues. Germline V gives CDR1 SEHNR, CDR2 FQNEAQ (reference sequence). V gave up 6 bases and J gave up 4 bases, with 15 bases separating them. CDR3 loop: CASRRGQAGTEAFF. In DNA form, the CDR3 reads TGTGCCAGCAGGAGAGGGCAGGCCGGCACTGAAGCTTTCTTT.

This clone was found a few times. This sequence joins TRBV6-6 and TRBJ1-1; D not certain. Trimming removed 6 bases from V and 1 base from J, with 3 bases in between. The CDR3 length is 11 residues. The germline V gene has CDR1 MNHNY and CDR2 SVGAGI (reference sequence). The CDR3 DNA is TGTGCCAGCAGGCGGAACACTGAAGCTTTCTTT. It encodes CASRRNTEAFF.

J is TRBJ1-1 and V is TRBV11-2, with no clear D. Germline V gene sequence: CDR1 SGHAT, CDR2 FQNNGV. The CDR3 sequence is 16 residues long. V lost 5 bases and J lost 3, with 19 bases in between. The chain's CDR3 is CASSPELWRRDTEAFF. The CDR3 coding sequence is TGTGCCAGCAGCCCTGAGTTATGGCGGAGGGACACTGAAGCTTTCTTT.

The chain couples TRBV5-1 to TRBJ2-5; TRBD2 matches at 12 bases. V shed 4 bases, J shed 5 bases, and the junction held 6 bases outside the gene matches. This CDR3 is 15 amino acids long. Germline lookup yields CDR1 SGHRS and CDR2 YFSETQ. CDR3 loop: CASSTGTSGLETQYF. Written as DNA, the CDR3 is TGCGCCAGCAGCACCGGGACTAGCGGGTTGGAGACCCAGTACTTC.

The genes are TRBV11-2 and TRBJ2-7; 9 bases are a match to TRBD1. This CDR3 comprises 14 residues. The J segment lost 5 bases and the V segment lost 6 bases, leaving 8 bases of the junction unmatched. CDR1 and CDR2 (germline): SGHAT, FQNNGV. CDR3 sequence (DNA): TGTGCCAGCAGTACCCAGGACAGGGGCGACGAGCAGTACTTC. Amino acids: CASSTQDRGDEQYF.

The rearrangement joins TRBV30 to TRBJ1-5, with a tentative D call TRBD1 (6 bases). Looked up from germline, CDR1 is GTSNPN and CDR2 is SVGIG (reference sequence). V was pared by 0 bases and J by 1 base, with 10 bases between. This CDR3 comprises 15 residues. CDR3: CAWSVLQGSNQPQHF. CDR3 in DNA: TGTGCCTGGAGTGTACTTCAGGGGAGCAATCAGCCCCAGCATTTT. The whole variable domain, filled in from reference TRBV30 and TRBJ1-5, reads SQTIHQWPATLVQPVGSPLSLECTVEGTSNPNLYWYRQAAGRGLQLLFYSVGIGQISSEVPQNLSASRPQDRQFILSSKKLLLSDSGFYLCAWSVLQGSNQPQHFGDGTRLSIL.

This rearrangement joins TRBV7-2 to TRBJ2-2, with D hard to call. The V gene lost 2 bases and the J gene lost 1 base, with 8 bases spanning the gap. The CDR3 runs 15 residues. Germline CDR1 reads SGHTA; CDR2 reads FQGNSA. The CDR3 DNA follows: TGTGCCAGCAGCTTAATGGAGCTGAACACCGGGGAGCTGTTTTTT. Translation: CASSLMELNTGELFF.

There are a few counts of this clone. The V gene is TRBV9, the J gene TRBJ2-1; 10 bases map to TRBD1. The V segment lost 4 bases and the J segment 12 bases; nucleotides outside the gene matches: 16. Germline CDR1 is SGDLS and CDR2 is YYNGEE. CDR3 length: 16 residues. In nucleotides, the CDR3 is TGTGCCAGCAGCACCCAACCGGGACAGGGGCCTACCGGGCAGTTCTTC. It is translated as CASSTQPGQGPTGQFF.

The sample holds a few counts of this clone. This chain uses TRBV7-6 with TRBJ2-5, with 9 bases identical to TRBD2. This CDR3 is 13 amino acids long. V shed 3 bases and J 5 bases; nucleotides not matched to a gene: 1. The V gene's germline CDR1 is SGHVS and CDR2 FNYEAQ. DNA of the CDR3: TGTGCCAGCAGCTTCAGCGGGAGGGAGACCCAGTACTTC. It is translated as CASSFSGRETQYF.